This record covers a single T cell receptor (beta chain). The data derive from a study of blood T cell repertoires in COVID-19. About the study: PBMCs, B-cell-depleted T cells, or T cells provided the cDNA or gDNA that made up the material.

This CDR3 has 17 residues. The V gene end was trimmed by 2 bases and the J gene end by 0 bases; junction bases not matched to a gene: 3. CDR1 is SGHTA, CDR2 FQGNSA, per germline. Clones were read by immunoSEQ multiplex PCR, and TCRdb kept only the in-frame ones, dropping some. The table includes more than 250,000 clones, more than 85% detected once. Sequenced sample: PBMCs or T cells enriched from blood (not recorded which). The sequence came from a woman aged 25 to 39 who had recovered from COVID-19. The chain couples TRBV7-2 to TRBJ2-6, with 8 bases that match TRBD1. The CDR3 nucleotides read TGTGCCAGCAGCTTATCAGGGGGCTACTCTGGGGCCAACGTCCTGACTTTC. It translates to CASSLSGGYSGANVLTF.